This TCR beta chain was obtained from a study of beta chain features in type 1 diabetes. Study-level results: There was a moderate but significant shortening of TCRB CDR3s in all four CD4+ subsets of Type 1 diabetes patients.

V lost 2 bases, J lost 3 bases, and 11 bases lay in between. The CDR3 has 15 residues. Germline CDR1 MDHEN, CDR2 SYDVKM. Reverse transcription of all isolated RNA meant that expressed TCRB transcripts were sequenced. Mean read depth for stem cell-like memory T cell samples was approximately 1 million reads. The table came from immunoSEQ multiplex PCR; TCRdb's copy has only in-frame clones and leaves some out. The sample contains approximately 120,000 clones, almost 40% of which appear only once. With regard to this clone: Its antigen remains unknown.

Sequenced input: stem cell memory CD4+ T cells from blood. The sequence was collected from a woman aged 18-29 years in good health. V is TRBV28 and J is TRBJ1-5; no clear D. The CDR3 coding sequence is TGTGCCAGCAGTTTACAGGTCGCTTTCAATCAGCCCCAGCATTTT. Translated: CASSLQVAFNQPQHF.